The text below deals with one T cell receptor (beta chain). No antigen is known for it. Per-base qualities were not stored, and no clone one base away is much larger. At the junction V is shortened by 1 base and J by 1 base, with 11 bases in between. The CDR3 measures 15 amino acids from cysteine to phenylalanine. The CDR3 DNA has 45 bases and is translated from base 1. As encoded in the germline V gene (reference sequence), CDR1 is SGHKS while CDR2 is YYEKEE. For deep sequencing of PBMC libraries, mostly roughly 520 ng of input genomic DNA was used, and six replicates were run per sample. Following the manufacturer's instructions, the team built TCRbeta libraries using the immunoSEQ hsTCRbeta kit. An Illumina NovaSeq 6000 S4 flow cell was used to sequence the final libraries, which had first been combined to 3 nM. As for the authors' bioinformatics: The immunoSEQ Analyzer handled quality control and preprocessing of the raw data. The analysis was restricted to productive rearrangements, with each unique CDR3 amino acid sequence defining a clonotype. Repertoire clonality was estimated as the Gini-Simpson index, which was computed with the R package tcR. Student's t test was used to compare Gini indices, while Pearson correlation assessed associations with tumor size change. TCRdb retrieved this table from immuneACCESS and kept in-frame rearrangements only. Not all clones are present; in checked studies, unresolved V genes account for under half, and no reason is known for the remainder. V and J calls and clone size follow that table, whereas D and trimming were derived from the DNA. The sample contains fewer than 20,000 clones, approximately 68% of them found a single time. The top ten constitute about 3% of the sample.

These data belong to a study of neoadjuvant anti-PD-1 for oral cavity cancer (dated by TCRdb to the early 2020s). With respect to the entire study: Patients mostly received three to four biweekly doses of nivolumab at 3 mg/kg before curative-intent surgical resection. Patients who did not progress were given a fourth nivolumab dose at about day 43 and had definitive surgical resection on days 50-56. Responders were defined as patients with complete response, partial response or stable disease by RECIST 1.1; non-responders were defined as patients with progression. An approximately 30% response rate was observed in the parent correlative cohort, in which more than ten patients were included.

Summary of the overall study and its limitations: A higher pretreatment blood Treg/Th17 ratio correlated with both higher pretreatment blood TCRbeta clonality and lower post-treatment tumor TCRbeta clonality. Only a few patients per response group were included in the TCR analyses, and the authors called for validation in larger cohorts. Within PBMCs, T cell clonality (Gini index) was significantly higher in non-responders than responders after neoadjuvant nivolumab.

Reading the label with the study, this specimen's time point is: before neoadjuvant nivolumab. Patients had been newly diagnosed with stage II-IVA oral cavity squamous cell carcinoma, and no prior systemic or radiation treatment had been given to the patients. The cohort consisted of patients with HPV-negative, locally advanced oral cavity squamous cell carcinoma. Peripheral blood mononuclear cells were analyzed directly, without maintenance or expansion in culture. The samples were obtained from a longitudinal correlative study of a single-arm phase II trial testing neoadjuvant nivolumab in oral cavity squamous cell carcinoma. Subject-matched pre- and post-treatment PBMCs and tumors from three responders and three non-responders underwent genomic DNA-based TCRbeta sequencing. Peripheral blood mononuclear cells were drawn once before nivolumab treatment and a second time after treatment, when surgery took place. The Maxwell RSC DNA from Cells kit was used to extract genomic DNA from PBMCs.

This receptor was taken from a person aged 35 to 85 with oral cavity squamous cell carcinoma. The rearranged chain carries TRBV5-5 and TRBJ1-1; TRBD1 is a weak D gene call, 5 bases matching. The material was PBMCs, obtained before nivolumab (anti-PD-1) treatment. The nucleotide sequence reads TGTGCCAGCAGCTTGTCAGCAGGGTCGAACACTGAAGCTTTCTTT. It translates to CASSLSAGSNTEAFF.